The source of this TCR beta chain is a study of T-cell memory formation after mild COVID-19. Note on this clonotype: Its antigen is still unknown.

Study-level points and caveats: Contracting clones, day 15 to 85, had balanced CD4/CD8, and later expanders favored CD4+.

V was trimmed by 2 bases and J by 0 bases, leaving 15 bases between them. CDR1 is MNHEY, CDR2 SMNVEV, per germline (reference sequence). CDR3 length: 17 residues. 5'RACE primed at constant segments yielded TCR alpha and TCR beta cDNA libraries bearing sample barcodes and UMIs. TCRdb reanalysed the 5' RACE reads using MiXCR and keeps one entry per CDR3 protein. The sample has approximately 450,000 distinct CDR3 sequences, 18% seen once. Sequencing input: PBMCs or a T cell subset sorted from them (not recorded which). This chain joins TRBV27 and TRBJ2-3; maybe TRBD2 (5 bases). This TCR was sampled from an adult woman who had mild COVID-19 (a few samples of this study predate the infection). Cell type and time point are not known. The CDR3 DNA sequence: TGTGCCAGCAGTTTAGGGCCCCCGGGGTTAAGCACAGATACGCAGTATTTT. Translation: CASSLGPPGLSTDTQYF.